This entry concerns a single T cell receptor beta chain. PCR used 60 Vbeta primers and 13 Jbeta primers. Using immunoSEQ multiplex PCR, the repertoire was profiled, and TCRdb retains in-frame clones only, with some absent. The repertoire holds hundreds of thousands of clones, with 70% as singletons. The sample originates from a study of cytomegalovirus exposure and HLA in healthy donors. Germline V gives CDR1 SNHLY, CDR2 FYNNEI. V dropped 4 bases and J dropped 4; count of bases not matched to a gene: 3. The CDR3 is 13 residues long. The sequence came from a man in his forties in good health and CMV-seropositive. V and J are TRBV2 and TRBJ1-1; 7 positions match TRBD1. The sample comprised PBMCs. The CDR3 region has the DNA TGTGCCAGCAGTGGACAGGGATCCACTGAAGCTTTCTTT. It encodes CASSGQGSTEAFF.